Listed below are T cell receptor beta chains from one sample, sequenced in a study of response to subunit inactivated influenza vaccine. TCRdb analysed the RT-PCR reads with MiXCR anew, one entry per CDR3 protein. The table includes fewer than 650,000 distinct CDR3 sequences, 13% detected once. The sample consisted of PBMCs from blood, taken 40 to 50 days after vaccination. Source of these receptors: a man aged 50-60 years who received an inactivated influenza vaccine. Each CDR3 is given with its conserved first and last residue. Each record gives: V gene, CDR3 length, J gene, clone size, D gene, CDR3 protein, CDR3 DNA. The D gene is left open where the match is weak. Some rows have no size entry. The others give once, few or many, or a class for an expanded clone.

>TRBV28|14|TRBJ1-5|few|NA
CASSSPPGDQPQHF
TGTGCCAGCAGTTCGCCCCCTGGTGATCAGCCCCAGCATTTT
>TRBV12-3/TRBV12-4|13|TRBJ2-2|NA|NA
CASSPIPSGELFF
TGTGCCAGCAGTCCCATTCCTTCTGGGGAGCTGTTTTTT
>TRBV28|14|TRBJ2-7|NA|TRBD2
CASTPAGGSHEQYF
TGTGCCAGCACCCCCGCGGGGGGATCTCACGAGCAGTACTTC
>TRBV7-2|15|TRBJ2-5|many|NA
CASSLGPAEQETQYF
TGTGCCAGCAGCTTAGGACCGGCAGAACAAGAGACCCAGTACTTC
>TRBV5-1|15|TRBJ2-1|many|TRBD1
CASSPRTGAANEQFF
TGCGCCAGCAGCCCCCGGACAGGTGCGGCCAATGAGCAGTTCTTC
>TRBV5-1|14|TRBJ2-1|many|NA
CASSPGPFYNEQFF
TGCGCCAGTTCCCCGGGGCCCTTTTACAATGAGCAGTTCTTC
>TRBV5-1|14|TRBJ2-7|NA|NA
CASSLTGKGYEQYF
TGCGCCAGCAGCCTTACGGGCAAGGGCTACGAGCAGTACTTC
>TRBV2|21|TRBJ2-6|few|NA
CASSDWSAHSVGFSGANVLTF
TGTGCCAGCAGTGATTGGTCAGCTCATTCGGTCGGGTTCTCTGGGGCCAACGTCCTGACTTTC
>TRBV12-3/TRBV12-4|14|TRBJ2-7|many|NA
CASSPGAVSYEQYF
TGTGCCAGCAGTCCGGGTGCGGTCTCCTACGAGCAGTACTTC
>TRBV20-1|16|TRBJ2-7|once|TRBD1
CSARDPGGVGSYEQYF
TGCAGTGCTAGAGATCCAGGGGGCGTCGGTTCCTACGAGCAGTACTTC
>TRBV6-5|12|TRBJ1-4|many|NA
CASGGGPEKLFF
TGTGCCAGCGGGGGGGGACCTGAAAAACTGTTTTTT
>TRBV5-1|15|TRBJ2-1|many|TRBD2
CASSLEGLAGSEQFF
TGCGCCAGCAGCTTGGAGGGACTAGCCGGGAGTGAGCAGTTCTTC
>TRBV7-9|15|TRBJ2-3|NA|NA
CASSLPGGRTDTQYF
TGTGCCAGCAGCTTACCCGGGGGACGCACAGATACGCAGTATTTT
>TRBV7-9|17|TRBJ2-4|few|TRBD1
CASSPGQGVWAKNIQYF
TGTGCCAGCAGCCCGGGACAGGGGGTGTGGGCCAAAAACATTCAGTACTTC
>TRBV7-2|15|TRBJ2-7|NA|TRBD2
CASSSSGTTTYEQYF
TGTGCCAGCAGCTCAAGCGGGACTACAACCTACGAGCAGTACTTC
>TRBV4-3|15|TRBJ2-2|NA|NA
CASSQDLAYTGELFF
TGCGCCAGCAGCCAAGATCTTGCGTACACCGGGGAGCTGTTTTTT